This T cell receptor beta chain appears in the sequencing data of a study of blood T cell repertoires in COVID-19. Study background: Sites across the United States, Italy and Spain contributed samples from acute and convalescent COVID-19.

Per the original data handling: Amplification of reference gene primers provided the estimated nucleated cell counts. Some clones are missing from TCRdb's copy, which holds only in-frame ones; the method was immunoSEQ multiplex PCR. For V, J and clone size, that table is used; D and trimming come from the DNA. Altogether under 300,000 clones are present, more than 85% being singletons, with the ten largest covering around 7.3%. In germline, CDR1 is SGHAT, CDR2 FQNNGV. There are 15 residues in the CDR3. V shed 1 base, J shed 6 bases, and the junction held 8 bases outside the gene matches. The sequenced material came from peripheral blood. The gene calls are TRBV11-2 and TRBJ1-2; TRBD1 aligns across 7 bases. The receptor's source is a woman aged 65 to 85 with active or convalescent COVID-19. CDR3 residues: CASSLGHTGVDGYTF. The CDR3 bases are TGTGCCAGCAGCTTAGGCCATACAGGGGTGGATGGCTACACCTTC.